These 18 T cell receptor beta chains came from one sample sequenced in a study of T cells in Graves' hyperthyroidism and ophthalmopathy (dated by TCRdb to about 2019). Library generation was performed with multiplex PCR. Reads for this sample came from an Illumina HiSeq 2000. The TCR beta CDR3 regions were amplified from RNA transcripts. The TCR CDR3 was subjected to a first round of RT-PCR using the HTBI primer set and the Qiagen OneStep RT-PCR kit. Clones were called with MiXCR by TCRdb after fastp trimmed the public reads at Q25, and only in-frame beta chains were retained. For every CDR3 protein sequence, its rows merge into one entry that carries the most common genes and DNA. The sample has some 270,000 distinct CDR3 sequences on record, about 13% of them singletons. Less than 8% of the sample is in the top ten clones. Sequenced material: blood. Every receptor here comes from a woman in her thirties or forties with Graves' hyperthyroidism.

This clonotype was detected ten times or more. V usage is TRBV20-1 and J usage is TRBJ2-7; TRBD1 might be the D (6 bases). Trimming pared 5 bases from V and 1 base from J, leaving 15 bases between. CDR3 length: 14 amino acids. Germline CDR1 and CDR2: DFQATT and SNEGSKA (reference sequence). This CDR3 reads CSAPDSTRSYEQYF. CDR3 nucleotides: TGCAGTGCTCCGGACAGCACCAGATCCTACGAGCAGTACTTC.

This rearrangement joins TRBV20-1 to TRBJ2-1; D is possibly TRBD2 (6 bases). The CDR3 has 17 amino acids. Trimming pared 3 bases from V and 0 bases from J, leaving 18 bases between. Per the germline V gene, CDR1 is DFQATT and CDR2 is SNEGSKA (reference sequence). The CDR3 bases are TGCAGTGCTAGCTCGGGGCTAGCGTTGAGCTCCTACAATGAGCAGTTCTTC. Amino acids: CSASSGLALSSYNEQFF.

This clonotype appeared many times. J is TRBJ1-6 and V is TRBV3-1, with D possibly TRBD1 on 5 matching bases. The CDR3 is made up of 15 amino acids. Germline lookup yields CDR1 LGHDT and CDR2 YNNKEL (reference sequence). Trimming took 3 bases from V and 4 from J, leaving 10 bases between them. CDR3 region: CASSQAGSYNSPLHF. CDR3 nucleotides: TGTGCCAGCAGCCAGGCAGGGTCTTATAATTCACCCCTCCACTTT. The variable domain in full, with the rest retrieved from reference TRBV3-1 and TRBJ1-6, is DTAVSQTPKYLVTQMGNDKSIKCEQNLGHDTMYWYKQDSKKFLKIMFSYNNKELIINETVPNRFSPKSPDKAHLNLHINSLELGDSAVYFCASSQAGSYNSPLHFGNGTRLTVT.

There are many counts of this clonotype. The V gene is TRBV28, the J gene TRBJ1-2; D is unresolved. The ends were cut back, 4 bases at V and 2 bases at J, with 5 bases in the middle. Germline assignment: CDR1 MDHEN and CDR2 SYDVKM. The CDR3 has 12 amino acids. CDR3 sequence reads: CASSYRNYGYTF. As DNA, the CDR3 is TGTGCCAGCAGTTACAGAAACTATGGCTACACCTTC.

J is TRBJ2-1 and V is TRBV6-2 or TRBV6-3, with 10 bases matching TRBD1. V shed 3 bases and J 6 bases; nucleotides not matched to a gene: 8. This CDR3 has 16 amino acids. Looked up from germline, CDR1 is MNHEY and CDR2 is SVGEGT. CDR3 nucleotide sequence: TGTGCCAGCAGTTATGAACCGGGACAGGGGCGCAATGAGCAGTTCTTC. This gives the protein CASSYEPGQGRNEQFF.

This clonotype was observed a handful of times. The chain uses TRBV5-8 and TRBJ2-3; the match to TRBD2 covers 7 bases. In germline, CDR1 is SGHTS, CDR2 YDEGEE. There are 17 residues in the CDR3. Trimming took 0 bases from V and 3 from J; bases not matched to a gene: 10. The CDR3 sequence is CASSLVGLAVGTDTQYF. CDR3 DNA: TGTGCCAGCAGCTTGGTTGGGCTAGCGGTGGGGACAGATACGCAGTATTTT.

This clonotype came up many times. The chain links TRBV6-1 to TRBJ2-7; D might be TRBD2 (6 bases). The CDR3 has 13 amino acids. The V and J ends lost 6 bases and 3 bases respectively, with 12 bases between them. Per the germline V gene, CDR1 is MNHNS and CDR2 is SASEGT. The CDR3 nucleotides read TGTGCCAGCAGCCAGGGACTCCTCTACGAGCAGTACTTC. It translates to CASSQGLLYEQYF.

This clonotype occurred many times. This rearrangement joins TRBV2 to TRBJ1-1, with D possibly TRBD1 on 5 matching bases. Trimming removed 0 bases from V and 6 bases from J, with 20 bases in between. CDR3 length: 17 residues. The germline V gene encodes CDR1 SNHLY and CDR2 FYNNEI. The CDR3 nucleotides are TGTGCCAGCAGTGAAGCTGTGTCGACCCTGGGGCATCCTGAAGCTTTCTTT. Its protein product is CASSEAVSTLGHPEAFF.

This clonotype has ten or more counts. The V and J genes are TRBV2 and TRBJ2-1; 14 nucleotides align to TRBD2. Trimming removed 2 bases from V and 4 bases from J; junction bases left unmatched: 7. From germline, CDR1 is SNHLY and CDR2 FYNNEI. The CDR3 length is 18 residues. The CDR3 sequence is CASSESGGTSGRYNEQFF. CDR3 nucleotide sequence: TGTGCCAGCAGTGAATCAGGGGGGACTAGCGGGAGATACAATGAGCAGTTCTTC.

This clonotype has ten or more counts. V usage is TRBV7-3 and J usage is TRBJ2-1; unclear D gene. Deletions cut 3 bases from V and 6 bases from J, with 6 bases between. Germline lookup yields CDR1 SGHTA and CDR2 FQGTGA. This CDR3 is built from 12 residues. The CDR3 nucleotides are TGTGCCAGCAGCTTTGGGCTCAATGAGCAGTTCTTC. Translation gives CASSFGLNEQFF.

This chain links TRBV24-1 with TRBJ2-3; 11 bases align to TRBD2. Germline V lookup: CDR1 KGHDR, CDR2 SFDVKD. This CDR3 has 20 residues. After removal of 3 bases from V and 2 bases from J, the junction contained 15 bases not matched to a gene. The CDR3 DNA sequence: TGTGCCACCAGTGATCCTAGGACTAGCGGGCGGCGAGCTAACACAGATACGCAGTATTTT. It yields the protein CATSDPRTSGRRANTDTQYF.

This clonotype has just a few counts. V usage is TRBV29-1 and J usage is TRBJ1-2; D unclear. This CDR3 is built from 11 residues. Trimming left V 5 bases short and J 7 bases short, with 11 bases between. Germline assignment: CDR1 SQVTM and CDR2 ANQGSEA. The CDR3 here is CSVHEGGGYTF. In DNA, the CDR3 is TGCAGCGTTCATGAGGGTGGTGGCTACACCTTC.

In its sample, this clonotype was seen many times. This chain joins TRBV28 and TRBJ1-1, with D perhaps matching TRBD1 (5 bases). Trimming left V 5 bases short and J 0 bases short, with 13 bases between. The CDR3 totals 15 residues. The germline V gene has CDR1 MDHEN and CDR2 SYDVKM. In DNA form, the CDR3 reads TGTGCCAGCAGTCCAACCGACAGAATGAACACTGAAGCTTTCTTT. Translated, it gives CASSPTDRMNTEAFF.

The chain is built from TRBV11-2 and TRBJ1-2, with 9 bases fitting TRBD1. V dropped 0 bases and J dropped 4; count of bases not matched to a gene: 3. Germline CDR1 SGHAT, CDR2 FQNNGV. The CDR3 is 15 residues long. The CDR3 is CASSLEQGAVYGYTF. The CDR3 DNA reads as TGTGCCAGCAGCTTAGAACAGGGGGCAGTCTATGGCTACACCTTC.

This clonotype was seen repeatedly, ten times or more. This chain joins TRBV19 and TRBJ2-7, with TRBD2 identical over 10 bases. V shed 7 bases and J 5 bases; nucleotides not matched to a gene: 8. Germline V gives CDR1 LNHDA, CDR2 SQIVND (reference sequence). The CDR3 runs to 14 residues. CDR3 nucleotides: TGTGCCAGTAAGTCGGGACTAGCGAATAACGAGCAGTACTTC. This gives the protein CASKSGLANNEQYF.

A few counts support this clonotype. The chain is built from TRBV6-1 and TRBJ2-6; D gene unclear. In germline, CDR1 is MNHNS, CDR2 SASEGT. V was clipped by 4 bases and J by 0 bases, with 1 base between them. The CDR3 loop spans 13 amino acids. The CDR3 DNA sequence: TGTGCCAGCAGTGCCTCTGGGGCCAACGTCCTGACTTTC. This sequence encodes CASSASGANVLTF.

This clonotype was recorded many times. The chain carries TRBV5-1 and TRBJ2-1, with TRBD2 matching over 10 bases. V was pared by 4 bases and J by 0 bases, with 4 bases of the junction left unmatched. Germline lookup yields CDR1 SGHRS and CDR2 YFSETQ. This CDR3 has 16 amino acids. The CDR3 DNA follows: TGCGCCAGCAGCCGCGGACTAGCGGTCTCCTACAATGAGCAGTTCTTC. Translating gives CASSRGLAVSYNEQFF.

This clonotype was picked up many times. CDR3 bases: TGTGCCAGCAGTGCGTGGGAGGGCCCGCATTTGTACGAGCAGTACTTC. It is translated as CASSAWEGPHLYEQYF. The V and J genes are TRBV2 and TRBJ2-7; 7 nucleotides align to TRBD2. This CDR3 region has 16 residues. Germline CDR1 SNHLY, CDR2 FYNNEI. After removal of 4 bases from V and 4 bases from J, the junction contained 13 bases not matched to a gene.